Below, one T cell receptor beta chain is given with its context. The data derive from a study of cytomegalovirus exposure and HLA in healthy donors. With 60 Vbeta and 13 Jbeta primers, the PCR was carried out. The table came from immunoSEQ multiplex PCR; TCRdb's copy has only in-frame clones and leaves some out. Its listing shows around 100,000 clones. The clonotype originates from a man aged 50 or older in good health and CMV-seronegative. Specimen: PBMCs.

CDR3 sequence (DNA): TGTGCCAGCAGCTCCCAAGATACGCAGTATTTT. Its protein product is CASSSQDTQYF. V is TRBV7-2 and J is TRBJ2-3; unclear D gene. The length of the CDR3 is 11 residues. The germline CDR1 and CDR2 sequences are SGHTA and FQGNSA. V was pared by 4 bases and J by 5 bases, with 4 bases between.